This is a list of T cell receptor beta chains from one sample in a study of blood T cell repertoires in COVID-19. Generated by immunoSEQ multiplex PCR, the TCRdb table keeps only in-frame clones and is missing some. The sample has 300,000 to 400,000 clones, roughly 90% seen once. Sequencing input: peripheral blood. These receptors were obtained from a woman in her sixties or seventies with COVID-19, enrolled during active disease. Each CDR3 is given with its conserved first and last residue. A D gene is named only where the DNA matches it firmly. Part of the rows lack a size; the others show once, few, many or a class for expanded clones.

v_gene,j_gene,abundance,d_gene,CDR3nt,CDR3aa
TRBV6-5,TRBJ2-7,NA,NA,TGTGCCAGCAGCTACCTCACGGGGAACGAGCAGTACTTC,CASSYLTGNEQYF
TRBV19,TRBJ1-2,few,TRBD1,TGTGCCACCTCACTCCGGGACAGGGGGCTGGAGGGCTACACCTTC,CATSLRDRGLEGYTF
TRBV9,TRBJ2-1,NA,NA,TGTGCCAGCAGCGAGACTGGGTACAATGAGCAGTTCTTC,CASSETGYNEQFF
TRBV12-3/TRBV12-4,TRBJ1-5,NA,NA,TGTGCCAGCAGATCTAGAGTTCAGCCCCAGCATTTT,CASRSRVQPQHF
TRBV2,TRBJ1-1,NA,NA,TGTGCCAGGGCCGGGGGTGGCACTGAAGCTTTCTTT,CARAGGGTEAFF
TRBV10-1,TRBJ2-5,NA,TRBD2,TGCGCCAGCAGTGAGCGGGGGGGGCATGAGACCCAGTACTTC,CASSERGGHETQYF
TRBV7-2,TRBJ2-1,few,NA,TGTGCCAGCAGCCTGGGACTGGTTTACAATGAGCAGTTCTTC,CASSLGLVYNEQFF
TRBV7-9,TRBJ1-5,NA,NA,TGTGCCAGCAGCGAGGTTTTTCTCAATCAGCCCCAGCATTTT,CASSEVFLNQPQHF
TRBV3-1/TRBV3-2,TRBJ2-3,few,NA,TGTGCCAGCAGCCAAGTAAGTCTAGAAGAAGCAGATACGCAGTATTTT,CASSQVSLEEADTQYF
TRBV7-2,TRBJ2-2,NA,TRBD2,TGTGCCAGCAGCTTATCGAGCGGGGGGCGGGCCGGGGAGCTGTTTTTT,CASSLSSGGRAGELFF
TRBV4-1,TRBJ2-7,NA,TRBD1,TGCGCCAGCAGCCAAGATTCGACAGGGGTATCCTACGAGCAGTACTTC,CASSQDSTGVSYEQYF
TRBV9,TRBJ2-1,NA,TRBD2,TGTGCCAGCAGCGTAGTCACTAGCGGGGGTTACAATGAGCAGTTCTTC,CASSVVTSGGYNEQFF
TRBV28,TRBJ2-2,NA,TRBD1,TGTGCCAGCAGTCCTTCCGGGACAGGGCCAACCGGGGAGCTGTTTTTT,CASSPSGTGPTGELFF
TRBV9,TRBJ2-2,NA,TRBD1,TGTGCCAGCAGCCCTGGGACAGCTAACACCGGGGAGCTGTTTTTT,CASSPGTANTGELFF
TRBV7-8,TRBJ1-2,NA,NA,TGTGCCAGCAGCTTACCCAGGACTGCCCGCGAGGGAAGCTACACCTTC,CASSLPRTAREGSYTF
TRBV18,TRBJ1-1,once,NA,TGTGCCAGCTCACGTCAGGTGAACACTGAAGCTTTCTTT,CASSRQVNTEAFF
TRBV19,TRBJ1-5,NA,TRBD1,TGTGCCAGTAGTACCCGGGACAGTTACTTTAGCAATCAGCCCCAGCATTTT,CASSTRDSYFSNQPQHF
TRBV29-1,TRBJ1-2,NA,NA,TGCAGCGTTGCAGGATTAGGTGGCTACACCTTC,CSVAGLGGYTF
TRBV6-5,TRBJ1-1,NA,NA,TGTGCCAGCATTAGTAGGAGGGCGGGTTACACTGAAGCTTTCTTT,CASISRRAGYTEAFF
TRBV4-3,TRBJ1-2,NA,NA,TGCGCCAGCAGCCAAGAAGACAGGCAGGGCTATGGCTACACCTTC,CASSQEDRQGYGYTF
TRBV9,TRBJ1-2,few,NA,TGTGCCAGCACCCTAGGGGGGGTGGCCTATGGCTACACCTTC,CASTLGGVAYGYTF
TRBV12-3/TRBV12-4,TRBJ1-1,NA,NA,TGTGCCAGCAGTTTAGTTTGGCATGAAGCTTTCTTT,CASSLVWHEAFF
TRBV7-2,TRBJ2-7,once,NA,TGTGCCAGCAGCTTAGCGAGGCCGACCTTCAAGCAGTACTTC,CASSLARPTFKQYF
TRBV27,TRBJ1-1,NA,TRBD1,TGTGCCAGCAGTACCGCCGGACAGGGTTCAACTGAAGCTTTCTTT,CASSTAGQGSTEAFF
TRBV10-3,TRBJ2-3,once,TRBD1,TGTGCCTCAGAGACAGGGCCTAGCACAGATACGCAGTATTTT,CASETGPSTDTQYF
TRBV12-3/TRBV12-4,TRBJ1-2,NA,TRBD1,TGTGCCAGCAGTCCTGACAGGGGGCTTGGCTACACCTTC,CASSPDRGLGYTF
TRBV11-2,TRBJ1-4,NA,TRBD1,TGTGCCAGCAGCCCAGGGGGCCCGGGTGAAAAACTGTTTTTT,CASSPGGPGEKLFF
TRBV5-4,TRBJ2-3,NA,NA,TGTGCCAGCAGCTCCCGGGTACTAGGAGTCACAGATACGCAGTATTTT,CASSSRVLGVTDTQYF
TRBV4-1,TRBJ2-7,NA,TRBD2,TGCGCCAGCAGCCAAGGGACTAGCGGGGGGGCTAGGACCTACGAGCAGTACTTC,CASSQGTSGGARTYEQYF
TRBV12-3/TRBV12-4,TRBJ1-4,once,NA,TGTGCCAGCAGTTTTGGGGCAAAACTGTTTTTT,CASSFGAKLFF
TRBV27,TRBJ1-4,NA,TRBD1,TGTGCCAGGGGACAGGCAACTAATGAAAAACTGTTTTTT,CARGQATNEKLFF
TRBV5-3,TRBJ2-3,NA,TRBD2,TGTGCCAGAAGCTTTGGACTAGCGGGGGACCTCACAGATACGCAGTATTTT,CARSFGLAGDLTDTQYF
TRBV5-5,TRBJ2-3,NA,NA,TGTGCCAGCACCTCCAACCCGGGACTCACAGATACGCAGTATTTT,CASTSNPGLTDTQYF
TRBV7-2,TRBJ1-4,NA,NA,TGTGCCAGCAGCCCCTGGGGACAATTTGAAAAACTGTTTTTT,CASSPWGQFEKLFF
TRBV19,TRBJ1-1,NA,TRBD1,TGTGCCAGTAGGCCCCTCGACAGGGGAGTGATGACTGAAGCTTTCTTT,CASRPLDRGVMTEAFF
TRBV2,TRBJ2-7,NA,TRBD2,TGTGCCAGCAGTGTCGGGGGGGGTCCCTACGAGCAGTACTTC,CASSVGGGPYEQYF
TRBV27,TRBJ2-7,NA,TRBD1,TGTGCCAGCAGTTTTGGGACAGGGGGCGCCTACGAGCAGTACTTC,CASSFGTGGAYEQYF
TRBV28,TRBJ1-1,NA,TRBD1,TGTGCCAGCAGTTTTCTGACAGGGGTGAACACTGAAGCTTTCTTT,CASSFLTGVNTEAFF
TRBV12-5,TRBJ1-5,NA,TRBD1,TGTGCTAGTGGTTTGGTCCTCTCCCCCCTGACAGGGACGATCAATCAGCCCCAGCATTTT,CASGLVLSPLTGTINQPQHF
TRBV6-5,TRBJ1-1,NA,NA,TGTGCCAGTTTAATCCGGGACACTGAAGCTTTCTTT,CASLIRDTEAFF
TRBV28,TRBJ1-5,NA,NA,TGTGCCAGCAGTCCCTCCAATCAGCCCCAGCATTTT,CASSPSNQPQHF
TRBV18,TRBJ1-2,once,TRBD1,TGTGCCAGCTCGCGTCTAATAACAGGGGGCGCGAACTATGGCTACACCTTC,CASSRLITGGANYGYTF
TRBV7-2,TRBJ1-5,NA,NA,TGTGCCAGCAGCCCCAGGTTCGGGGGATCGGATCAGCCCCAGCATTTT,CASSPRFGGSDQPQHF
TRBV28,TRBJ1-5,once,TRBD1,TGTGCCAGCAGTCTAAATGGGGACAGGATTTATAGCAATCAGCCCCAGCATTTT,CASSLNGDRIYSNQPQHF
TRBV7-2,TRBJ1-5,NA,TRBD1,TGTGCCAGCAGCACCCGGGACAGGGGGCAGCCCCAGCATTTT,CASSTRDRGQPQHF
TRBV5-6,TRBJ2-5,NA,NA,TGTGCCAGCAGCTTCGAGCTCGACAGCTTCCAAGAGACCCAGTACTTC,CASSFELDSFQETQYF
TRBV9,TRBJ2-5,NA,NA,TGTGCCAGCAGCGTAGACGTAACGGGTCAAGAGACCCAGTACTTC,CASSVDVTGQETQYF
TRBV27,TRBJ2-2,few,NA,TGTGCCAGCAACTACAGGGAAAACACCGGGGAGCTGTTTTTT,CASNYRENTGELFF
TRBV7-8,TRBJ1-5,NA,NA,TGTGCCAGCAGCTTAAGAGGCCTGAATTACAGGGCGACTAACAATCAGCCCCAGCATTTT,CASSLRGLNYRATNNQPQHF
TRBV9,TRBJ1-2,NA,NA,TGTGCCAGCAGCGTAGTAGAGGGAGCGGGAGGCTACACCTTC,CASSVVEGAGGYTF
TRBV30,TRBJ1-3,NA,NA,TGTGCCTGGAGTGTACCAGGGCCGGGAAACACCATATATTTT,CAWSVPGPGNTIYF
TRBV12-3/TRBV12-4,TRBJ2-1,NA,NA,TGTGCCAGCAGTGGGGCAGAGTACAATGAGCAGTTCTTC,CASSGAEYNEQFF